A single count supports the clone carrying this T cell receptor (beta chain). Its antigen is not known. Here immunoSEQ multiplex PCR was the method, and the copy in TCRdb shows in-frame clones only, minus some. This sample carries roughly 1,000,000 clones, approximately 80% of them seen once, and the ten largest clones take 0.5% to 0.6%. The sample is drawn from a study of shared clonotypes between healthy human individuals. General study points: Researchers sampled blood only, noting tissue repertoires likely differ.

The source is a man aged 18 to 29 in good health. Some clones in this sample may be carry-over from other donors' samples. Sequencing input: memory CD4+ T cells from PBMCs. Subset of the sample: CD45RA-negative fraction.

The CDR3 reads CASSYEYNSPLHF. For the CDR3, the DNA is TGTGCCAGCAGTTACGAGTATAATTCACCCCTCCACTTT. The chain links TRBV6-5 to TRBJ1-6; D gene ambiguous. The germline V gene has CDR1 MNHEY and CDR2 SVGAGI. Trimming took off 2 bases at V and 4 bases at J, with 3 bases between the two ends. The CDR3 has 13 residues.